These T cell receptor beta chains were read from a single sample in a study of PD-L1 blockade in urothelial cancer. Profiled with immunoSEQ multiplex PCR; TCRdb holds only in-frame clones, not every one. This table has 30,000 or so clones, 75% to 90% appearing once. The specimen comprised PBMCs, sampled around atezolizumab (anti-PD-L1) treatment. These receptors all come from a man between 50 and 59 years old with urothelial cancer. The CDR3 runs from the conserved cysteine through the conserved F or W. The D gene is left open where the match is weak. Rows may omit the clone size; those that give it use once, few, many or a size class.

v_call	cdr3_length	j_call	clone_size	d_call	cdr3_nt	cdr3_aa
TRBV13	15	TRBJ1-1	.	TRBD1	TGTGCCAGCAGCTTATTGCAGGACAGGGACACTGAAGCTTTCTTT	CASSLLQDRDTEAFF
TRBV7-9	16	TRBJ2-4	.	TRBD1	TGTGCCAGCAGCTTAGTTGGGACAGGGTATGGTGACATTCAGTACTTC	CASSLVGTGYGDIQYF
TRBV6-5	14	TRBJ2-2	.	TRBD2	TGTGCCAGCAGCCCCGGGGGGGGCATCGGGGAGCTGTTTTTT	CASSPGGGIGELFF
TRBV18	13	TRBJ1-4	.	TRBD1	TGTGCCAGCTCAGAGGGGGCTCTTGAAAAACTGTTTTTT	CASSEGALEKLFF
TRBV4-2	15	TRBJ1-5	.	TRBD1	TGTGCCAGCAGCCTTGGACAGGTGGAAACTCAGCCCCAGCATTTT	CASSLGQVETQPQHF
TRBV7-8	15	TRBJ2-1	.	TRBD2	TGTGCCAGCAGCTTAAGTGCCGGGACTAGCGTAGTGCAGTTCTTC	CASSLSAGTSVVQFF
TRBV6-1	14	TRBJ1-6	once	.	TGTGCCACCCATTCCCGGGGCTATAATTCACCCCTCCACTTT	CATHSRGYNSPLHF
TRBV19	13	TRBJ1-1	once	.	TGTGCCAGTAGTTCACATACGAACACTGAAGCTTTCTTT	CASSSHTNTEAFF
TRBV2	14	TRBJ2-3	.	TRBD1	TGTGCCAGCAGTGTGACAGGGGGCACAGATACGCAGTATTTT	CASSVTGGTDTQYF
TRBV6-5	14	TRBJ2-5	.	.	TGTGCCAGCGGGGCCCTCGGCAGGGCTGAGACCCAGTACTTC	CASGALGRAETQYF
TRBV25-1	16	TRBJ2-5	.	TRBD1	TGTGCCAGCAGCCCCTTGGCGGGACAGGGTCAAGAGACCCAGTACTTC	CASSPLAGQGQETQYF
TRBV11-2	16	TRBJ2-3	.	TRBD2	TGTGCCAGCAGCTTAGGGACTAGCGGGAGCACAGCCTACCCGATTTTT	CASSLGTSGSTAYPIF
TRBV29-1	12	TRBJ1-2	.	.	TGCAGCGTTGAGGGAGTGGGCTATGGCTACACCTTC	CSVEGVGYGYTF
TRBV18	12	TRBJ1-2	.	TRBD1	TGTGCCAGCTCAGGGACAGGGGATGGCTACACCTTC	CASSGTGDGYTF
TRBV19	14	TRBJ1-2	.	.	TGTGCCAGTAGTTTGAGCACAGGGACGAATGGCTACACCTTC	CASSLSTGTNGYTF
TRBV2	13	TRBJ2-1	.	.	TGTGCCAGCCGGGTCGGTTCCTACAATGAGCAGTTCTTC	CASRVGSYNEQFF
TRBV7-6	18	TRBJ2-1	.	.	TGTGCCAGCAGCTTAGAAGCTTTCGGCGGGCACACTATTAATGAGCAGTTCTTC	CASSLEAFGGHTINEQFF
TRBV5-1	13	TRBJ2-5	.	.	TGCGCCAGCAGCTTGGGCTCAGTAGAGACCCAGTACTTC	CASSLGSVETQYF
TRBV27	13	TRBJ2-1	.	TRBD2	TGTGCCAGCAGTTTTTGGGGCGGGGGTGAGCAGTTCTTC	CASSFWGGGEQFF
TRBV2	14	TRBJ1-6	.	.	TGTGCCAGCAGTTCCCAGGGGAACAATTCACCCCTCCACTTT	CASSSQGNNSPLHF
TRBV30	14	TRBJ1-1	once	.	TGTGCCTGGAGTGTACTGGGAGTGAACACTGAAGCTTTCTTT	CAWSVLGVNTEAFF
TRBV5-1	16	TRBJ2-5	.	TRBD2	TGCGCCAGCAGCTTGCAGGTGCGGGAGGGCCAAGAGACCCAGTACTTC	CASSLQVREGQETQYF
TRBV5-1	15	TRBJ1-4	once	TRBD1	TGCGCCAGCAGCTTGCTGACAGGGAGAGTTGAAAAACTGTTTTTT	CASSLLTGRVEKLFF
TRBV4-1	17	TRBJ1-5	.	TRBD1	TGCGCCAGCAGCCAAGCAGGGACAGTCTACAGCAATCAGCCCCAGCATTTT	CASSQAGTVYSNQPQHF
TRBV6-1	15	TRBJ2-1	.	.	TGTGCCAGCAGTGAGCAGGACTGGGGCTACAATGAGCAGTTCTTC	CASSEQDWGYNEQFF
TRBV29-1	12	TRBJ1-4	.	TRBD1	TGCAGCGTTGGACAGGGGCGTGAAAAACTGTTTTTT	CSVGQGREKLFF
TRBV25-1	13	TRBJ1-2	.	.	TGTGCCAGCAGGGTTCCTGGCAGTTATGGCTACACCTTC	CASRVPGSYGYTF
TRBV5-1	16	TRBJ1-1	.	.	TGCGCCAGCAGCTTGGACGTCAGGCAGGCGAACACTGAAGCTTTCTTT	CASSLDVRQANTEAFF
TRBV29-1	13	TRBJ2-1	.	.	TGCAGCGTTGGAGCGAGCTCCTACAATGAGCAGTTCTTC	CSVGASSYNEQFF
TRBV28	15	TRBJ1-4	.	.	TGTGCCAGCAGTTACTGGGGCCCAACTAATGAAAAACTGTTTTTT	CASSYWGPTNEKLFF
TRBV19	16	TRBJ1-4	.	TRBD1	TGTGCCAGTCACTTACCCAAGGGGGCTGGTAATGAAAAACTGTTTTTT	CASHLPKGAGNEKLFF
TRBV5-1	14	TRBJ1-1	.	.	TGCGCCAGCAGCTTGGAGGGAGTCCCCACTGAAGCTTTCTTT	CASSLEGVPTEAFF
TRBV6-5	13	TRBJ2-5	.	.	TGTGCCAGCAGTCAAACGACGGAGGGGACCCAGTACTTC	CASSQTTEGTQYF
TRBV7-2	14	TRBJ2-1	.	TRBD2	TGTGCCAGCAGAGAAAGCGGGAGGATCCATGAGCAGTTCTTC	CASRESGRIHEQFF
TRBV6-5	14	TRBJ2-2	.	TRBD2	TGTGCCAGCCCCGGGAGGAATAACACCGGGGAGCTGTTTTTT	CASPGRNNTGELFF